This T cell receptor (beta chain) was captured by sequencing in a study of shared clonotypes between healthy human individuals. Study-wide background: There were three CD4 naive, three CD4 memory, two CD8 naive and one CD8 memory plates per donor.

Original processing notes: Owing to the provision of junction-only sequences devoid of quality scores by immunoSEQ, filtering differed. TCRdb keeps only in-frame clones here, not all; method: immunoSEQ multiplex PCR. The V and J calls and the clone size are those of that table, but D and trimming were determined from the DNA. Found here are under 1,100,000 clones, around four fifths of them singletons; the top ten hold roughly 1.4%. V shed 4 bases, J shed 7 bases, and the junction held 7 bases outside the gene matches. Germline values: CDR1 MNHNY, CDR2 SVGAGI (reference sequence). The CDR3 covers 16 residues. Overall study results and limits: Incompleteness in sorted-subset sequencing, despite large depth, was shown by rarefaction.

Worth noting for this clone: Antigen specificity is unknown.

The sample was memory CD4+ T cells sorted from blood. The subset here: CD45RA-negative fraction. The rearrangement uses TRBV6-6 and TRBJ2-7; TRBD2 aligns across 16 bases. The receptor was derived from a young man in good health. The CDR3 region is CASSSGTSGGAREQYF. The CDR3 region has the DNA TGTGCCAGCAGTTCCGGGACTAGCGGGGGGGCGAGAGAGCAGTACTTC.